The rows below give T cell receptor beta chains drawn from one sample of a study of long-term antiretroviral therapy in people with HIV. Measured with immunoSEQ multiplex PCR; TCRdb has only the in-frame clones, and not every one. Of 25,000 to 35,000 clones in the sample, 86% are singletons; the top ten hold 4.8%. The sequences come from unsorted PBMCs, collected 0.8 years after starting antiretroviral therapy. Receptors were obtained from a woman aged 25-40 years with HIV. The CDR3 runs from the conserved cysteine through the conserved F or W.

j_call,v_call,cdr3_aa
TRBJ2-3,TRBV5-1,CASSPTVSGGQGDTQYF
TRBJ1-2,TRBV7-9,CASSLAYRDSRYGYTF
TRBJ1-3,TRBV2,CASSGHSTSGNTIYF
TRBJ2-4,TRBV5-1,CASSLGLAGDKGSKNIQYF
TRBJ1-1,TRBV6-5,CASTPPLGGQGAFF
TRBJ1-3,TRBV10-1,CASSVTSGGNTIYF
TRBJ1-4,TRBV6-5,CASSYSSGPGDKKLFF
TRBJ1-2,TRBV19,CASSIGGVYGYTF
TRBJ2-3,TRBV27,CASSKSGVSFAGTDTQYF
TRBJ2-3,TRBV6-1,CASGTDTQYF
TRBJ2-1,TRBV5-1,CASSYDRGEQFF
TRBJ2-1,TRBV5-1,CASSLGGQLNEQFF
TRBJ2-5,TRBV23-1,CASSQSLQKETQYF
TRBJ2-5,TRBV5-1,CASSQEGGGETQYF
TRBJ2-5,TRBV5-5,CASSSGQGRETQYF
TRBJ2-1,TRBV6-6,CASSPKGSGEQFF
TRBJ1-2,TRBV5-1,CASSLVEGLGGYTF
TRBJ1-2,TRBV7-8,CASSSPTETYGYTF
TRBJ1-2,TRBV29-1,CSVTGTGLISNYGYTF
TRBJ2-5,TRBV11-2,CASSPRGTGQETQYF
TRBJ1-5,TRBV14,CASSVTGGQPQHF
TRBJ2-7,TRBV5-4,CASSWNRDRVSGEQYF
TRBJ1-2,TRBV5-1,CASSQTGTGYTF
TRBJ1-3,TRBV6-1,CASSDSGWTIYF
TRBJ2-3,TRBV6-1,CASSPGHQPDTQYF
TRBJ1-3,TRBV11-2,CASSLEDRDRDPHTGNTIYF
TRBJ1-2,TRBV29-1,CSVEQERGYTF